What follows is one TCR beta chain and its context. As yet, its antigen is unknown. The data originate from a study of cytomegalovirus exposure and HLA in healthy donors. Use of 60 Vbeta and 13 Jbeta primers characterized the PCR. Here immunoSEQ multiplex PCR was the method, and the copy in TCRdb shows in-frame clones only, minus some. The repertoire holds roughly 190,000 clones, less than 85% seen once, with over 1.5% in the top ten. The study, taken as a whole, reports: Under in vitro conditions, three CMV-associated chains were confirmed as specific for CMV antigens.

Trimming pared 3 bases from V and 0 bases from J, leaving 18 bases between. Germline V gives CDR1 LGHNA, CDR2 YSLEER. There are 19 residues in the CDR3. This chain links TRBV4-3 with TRBJ1-6; maybe TRBD1 (5 bases). The sample consisted of PBMCs. The receptor comes from a girl under 18 in good health and CMV-seropositive. Written as DNA, the CDR3 is TGCGCCAGCAGCCAGAGCCCTATGGGGGGGAGCTCCTATAATTCACCCCTCCACTTT. Protein product: CASSQSPMGGSSYNSPLHF.